This TCR beta chain was obtained from a study of Graves' ophthalmopathy and Graves' hyperthyroidism. Exclusion covered patients with other autoimmune diseases or uncontrolled infections (as well as pregnancy or lactation). Orbital computed tomography, together with clinical symptoms, serum thyroxine, TRAb and thyroid ultrasound, was used for diagnosis. 7.5 to 10 ml of fresh blood yielded the PBMCs by density gradient. Amplifying from RNA transcripts, the study obtained TCR beta CDR3 regions. HTBI primers were employed in first-round RT-PCR, then a second-round multiplex PCR followed. MiXCR, run by TCRdb on the multiplex PCR reads, gives a single entry per CDR3 protein. The sample records about 39,000 distinct CDR3 sequences, roughly 50% being singletons. This clonotype was observed at least ten times. The CDR3 is 16 residues long. The germline CDR1 and CDR2 sequences are MNHEY and SVGAGI. Trimming stripped 6 bases from V and 2 bases from J, with 20 bases between.

The material sequenced was peripheral blood. This sequence originates from an adult woman with stable Graves' hyperthyroidism. The gene calls are TRBV6-5 and TRBJ2-7; no definite D call. This CDR3 is CASSHKIQAIPYEQYF. As DNA, the CDR3 is TGTGCCAGCAGCCACAAGATCCAAGCGATCCCCTACGAGCAGTACTTC.